This TCR beta chain emerged from a study of cytomegalovirus exposure and HLA in healthy donors. General observations from the study: With later analysis, a missense DCLRE1C variant became linked to TCR beta V- and J-gene trimming.

This clone was seen a handful of times. The antigen is unknown. PCR was performed using 60 Vbeta and 13 Jbeta primers. Sequencing used immunoSEQ multiplex PCR; TCRdb keeps in-frame clones, though not all of them. The data contain under 130,000 clones, roughly 13% of them singletons. CDR1 and CDR2 from the germline V gene are MGHRA and YSYEKL. V lost 0 bases to trimming and J lost 4 bases, with 9 bases between them. The CDR3 is 15 amino acids. The clonotype was recovered from a man aged 35 to 55 in good health and CMV-seropositive. V and J are TRBV4-1 and TRBJ2-2, with TRBD2 as a possible D gene (6 bases). Sequenced: PBMCs. The CDR3 here is CASSQDGSVTGELFF. The CDR3 DNA sequence: TGCGCCAGCAGCCAAGACGGGAGCGTCACCGGGGAGCTGTTTTTT.